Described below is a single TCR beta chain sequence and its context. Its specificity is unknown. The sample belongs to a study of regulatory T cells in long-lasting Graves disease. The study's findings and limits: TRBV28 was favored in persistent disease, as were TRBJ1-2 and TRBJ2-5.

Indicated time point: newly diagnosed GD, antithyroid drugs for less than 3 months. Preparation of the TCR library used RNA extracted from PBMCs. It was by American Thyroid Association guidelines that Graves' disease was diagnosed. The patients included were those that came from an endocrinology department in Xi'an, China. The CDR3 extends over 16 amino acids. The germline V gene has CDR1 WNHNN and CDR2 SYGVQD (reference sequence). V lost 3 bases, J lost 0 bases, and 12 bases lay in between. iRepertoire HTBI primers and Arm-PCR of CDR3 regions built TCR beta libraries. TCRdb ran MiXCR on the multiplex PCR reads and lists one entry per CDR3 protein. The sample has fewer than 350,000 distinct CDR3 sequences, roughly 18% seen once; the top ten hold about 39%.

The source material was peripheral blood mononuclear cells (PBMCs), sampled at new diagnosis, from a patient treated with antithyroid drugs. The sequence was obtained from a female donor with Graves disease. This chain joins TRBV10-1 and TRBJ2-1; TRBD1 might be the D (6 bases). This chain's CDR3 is CASSDTGTSSYNEQFF. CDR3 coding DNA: TGCGCCAGCAGTGATACTGGGACAAGCTCCTACAATGAGCAGTTCTTC.